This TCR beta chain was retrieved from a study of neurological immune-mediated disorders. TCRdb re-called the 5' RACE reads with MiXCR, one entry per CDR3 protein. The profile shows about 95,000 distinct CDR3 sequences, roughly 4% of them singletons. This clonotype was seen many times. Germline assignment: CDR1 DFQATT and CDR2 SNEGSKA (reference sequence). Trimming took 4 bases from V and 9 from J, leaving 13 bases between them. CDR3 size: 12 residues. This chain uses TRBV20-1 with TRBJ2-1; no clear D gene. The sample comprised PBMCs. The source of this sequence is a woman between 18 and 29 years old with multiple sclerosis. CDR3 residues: CSAIPKFGEQFF. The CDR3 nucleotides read TGCAGTGCTATCCCAAAATTCGGTGAGCAGTTCTTC.